The sample holds one count of the clone carrying this T cell receptor beta chain. The length of the CDR3 is 12 residues. Germline values: CDR1 SGHRS, CDR2 YFSETQ. Unmatched junction bases numbered 3, after V lost 3 bases and J lost 7 bases. These data are taken from a study of control samples from healthy donors and cancer patients. The protocol was immunoSEQ multiplex PCR, while the TCRdb copy is restricted to in-frame clones and leaves out a portion. The table includes 100,000 to 150,000 clones, about nine tenths detected once. The genes are TRBV5-1 and TRBJ2-5; TRBD2 aligns across 7 bases. Sequenced input: blood. The receptor was derived from a man aged 35-49 years in good health. The CDR3, as DNA: TGCGCCAGCAGCTCCGGGGAGGGGACCCAGTACTTC. Protein product: CASSSGEGTQYF.